Sequencing of this TCR beta chain was carried out in a study of T-cell memory formation after mild COVID-19 (dated by TCRdb to the early 2020s). About the full investigation: TCR sequence clusters from the two donors were found to be largely donor specific. T-cell clones expanding and contracting after mild COVID-19 in a couple of donors were tracked by longitudinal TCRalpha and TCRbeta repertoire sequencing. The cohort comprised two young, previously healthy adult volunteers, one female and one male.

The table lists this clonotype with a few counts. Its antigen specificity is not known. The record has no base qualities; no much larger clone is one base away. Ficoll-Paque density gradient centrifugation was used to isolate PBMCs. Paper-wide results and their limitations: The study included only a couple of mild cases, and larger cohorts that include severe cases with pre-infection samples were judged to be necessary. Some responding clones were detected in pre-infection memory, which suggested that pre-existing cross-reactive memory T cells had joined the SARS-CoV-2 response. SARS-CoV-2 specificity was not confirmed for the second-wave clones peaking on day 37. Contracting CD4+ clones were located mainly in the CM and EM memory subsets, whereas CD8+ clones were found to be enriched in EMRA. Clones contracting from day 15 to 85 had balanced CD4/CD8 phenotypes, while a second wave expanding from day 15 to 37 was biased towards CD4+.

The CDR3, cysteine through phenylalanine, is 15 amino acids long. Only the CDR3 DNA is retained, 45 bases long and in frame from the first base. V lost 5 bases and J lost 1 base; the stretch between them is 12 bases long. According to the germline V gene (reference sequence), CDR1 reads SEHNR and CDR2 reads FQNEAQ. Sequencing was carried out with an Illumina NovaSeq 6000. TCRalpha and TCRbeta cDNA libraries were constructed by 5'RACE with constant-segment primers, with sample barcodes and unique molecular identifiers being introduced. Trizol reagent was used to extract RNA from every sample. Libraries were amplified in two PCR steps, with a second sample barcode and Illumina TruSeq adapters added in the second step. Libraries were sequenced on an Illumina NovaSeq with 2 x 150 bp paired-end reads. The paper's processing steps were these. With migec v1.2.7, reads were demultiplexed and then collapsed into UMI-guided consensus sequences. Using mixcr v2.1.11, the UMI consensuses were aligned to TRA and TRB V and J templates and assembled into clonotypes. Clonotypes were classified as expanded or contracted when called significant by both edgeR and NoisET, with noise models trained on biological replicates. For edgeR calls, the thresholds were a false discovery rate-adjusted p below 0.01 and a log2 fold-change of 1. As an exploratory analysis of dynamics, max-normalized trajectories of the 1000 most abundant clonotypes were examined by PCA with hierarchical clustering. Separately sequenced CD4+ and CD8+ repertoires were used to assign the CD4 or CD8 phenotype of responding clones. The public reads were reanalyzed by TCRdb: fastp trimming at Q25, MiXCR alignment, in-frame beta chains only. Duplicate CDR3 protein sequences are folded into a single record with the most common DNA and genes. TCRdb, not the authors, supplied the V and J calls. This sample gives hundreds of thousands of distinct CDR3 sequences in total; approximately 15% of them show up just once. Of the sample, 20% to 25% falls within the top ten clones.

The chain couples TRBV7-9 to TRBJ2-1; the D call is possibly TRBD1 or TRBD2, each sharing 5 bases. The sample taken for sequencing was PBMCs or a T cell subset sorted from them (not recorded which). This sequence was found in a young man who had mild COVID-19 (a few samples of this study predate the infection). The sample titles of this study are shuffled in the database, so cell type and time point are left out; the donor was told from shared clones. The DNA reads TGTGCCAGCAGCCCAAGATGGGGGTCCTACAATGAGCAGTTCTTC. It specifies CASSPRWGSYNEQFF.